Only a few counts were recorded for the clone carrying this TCR beta chain. What it recognizes is unknown. The data derive from a study of CD8 T cells in ankylosing spondylitis. TCRdb recomputed calls from the 5' RACE reads with MiXCR, one row per CDR3 protein. The sample lists some 250,000 distinct CDR3 sequences, roughly a quarter seen once, with around 0.64% in the top ten. Study-level findings and limits: The disease-linked clones had a CD8+ phenotype and low blood frequencies. There were earlier reports of some motif variants in reactive arthritis synovial fluid and blood. Reported data indicate significant enrichment of disease-linked clones within matched ankylosing spondylitis synovial fluid.

Germline V gene sequence: CDR1 DFQATT, CDR2 SNEGSKA (reference sequence). V lost 2 bases and J 3 bases, leaving 4 bases between the germline ends. This CDR3 spans 11 amino acids. The receptor was isolated from a male donor with ankylosing spondylitis or in good health (not recorded which). The sequencing sample was made of blood, either unsorted or a sorted T cell fraction (not recorded which). The chain joins TRBV20-1 to TRBJ2-5; D gene ambiguous. The CDR3 nucleotides read TGCAGTGCTAGACTCAAAGAGACCCAGTACTTC. This gives the protein CSARLKETQYF.